A single sample is the source of the 26 T cell receptor beta chains below, sequenced in a study of cytomegalovirus exposure and HLA in healthy donors. The PCR ran on 60 Vbeta and 13 Jbeta primers. Repertoires were generated with immunoSEQ multiplex PCR, while TCRdb's copy carries only in-frame clones and drops some. In the table there are approximately 150,000 clones, 80% of which are singletons. Sequences were obtained from PBMCs. The receptors originated from a woman aged 40 to 50 in good health and CMV-seronegative.

This clone has only one observation. V and J are TRBV21-1 and TRBJ2-6; no check of the table's D call, TRBD1, against the DNA was made. TRBV21-1 has pseudogene status. CDR3 length: 15 residues. CDR3: CASSKQGAGANVLTF. In nucleotides, the CDR3 is TGTGCCAGCAGCAAACAGGGGGCTGGGGCCAACGTCCTGACTTTC.

Only one count was recorded for this clone. The chain joins TRBV30 to TRBJ1-6; the D gene is possibly TRBD1 (5 bases). V was shortened by 5 bases and J by 5 bases, with 19 bases between the two germline ends. The CDR3 runs to 16 residues. Germline values: CDR1 GTSNPN, CDR2 SVGIG (reference sequence). CDR3 nucleotides: TGTGCCTGGGCGGGGCCCGGGGGAGCCCATAATTCACCCCTCCACTTT. This gives the protein CAWAGPGGAHNSPLHF.

The DNA of the CDR3 is TGTGCCAGCAGTGAAGACGGGGGCTCCTACAATGAGCAGTTCTTC. It yields the protein CASSEDGGSYNEQFF. This chain uses TRBV6-1 with TRBJ2-1, with D possibly being TRBD2 (6 bases). CDR3 length: 15 residues. Germline V gene data show CDR1 as MNHNS and CDR2 as SASEGT. V was cut by 1 base and J by 0 bases, with 7 bases left in between.

The rearrangement links TRBV29-1 to TRBJ2-1; D is undetermined. Germline assignment: CDR1 SQVTM and CDR2 ANQGSEA. CDR3 length equals 10 residues. Trimming removed 7 bases at V and 6 bases at J, with 7 bases between. CDR3 sequence (DNA): TGCAGCGGCGGCGGCAATGAGCAGTTCTTC. Protein: CSGGGNEQFF.

The rearrangement uses TRBV7-3 and TRBJ2-5; the match to TRBD2 covers 7 bases. The better agreement between TRBJ2-7 and the DNA end casts doubt on the J call. CDR3 size: 14 residues. Germline CDR1 and CDR2: SGHTA and FQGTGA. This CDR3 is CASSHSRDYYEQYF. CDR3 in DNA: TGTGCCAGCAGCCATTCTCGGGACTACTACGAGCAGTACTTC.

The chain links TRBV7-8 to TRBJ2-5; a possible D gene is TRBD1 (5 bases). With 0 bases removed from V and 9 bases from J, the gap between germline ends came to 14 bases. Germline V CDR1 and CDR2: SGHVS, FQNEAQ. The CDR3 runs to 14 residues. The CDR3 loop reads CASSLAGAGVSQYF. The CDR3 nucleotides are TGTGCCAGCAGCTTAGCTGGGGCAGGCGTGTCCCAGTACTTC.

The chain carries TRBV5-6 and TRBJ1-1; D is unclear. V was cut by 4 bases and J by 2 bases, with 12 bases left in between. The germline V gene has CDR1 SGHDT and CDR2 YYEEEE. There are 14 residues in the CDR3. The CDR3 loop is CASSLRGINTEAFF. Here the CDR3 DNA reads TGTGCCAGCAGCCTGCGGGGAATTAACACTGAAGCTTTCTTT. The complete variable domain, with remaining parts taken from reference TRBV5-6 and TRBJ1-1, reads DAGVTQSPTHLIKTRGQQVTLRCSPKSGHDTVSWYQQALGQGPQFIFQYYEEEERQRGNFPDRFSGHQFPNYSSELNVNALLLGDSALYLCASSLRGINTEAFFGQGTRLTVV.

This rearrangement joins TRBV19 to TRBJ2-7, with D possibly being TRBD2 (6 bases). This CDR3 comprises 14 residues. V dropped 5 bases and J dropped 6 bases, with 17 bases sitting between them. Germline CDR1 reads LNHDA; CDR2 reads SQIVND (reference sequence). The CDR3 nucleotides read TGTGCCAGTAGTGCCGGGACTCGGTACGTCGAGCAGTACTTC. It specifies CASSAGTRYVEQYF.

This clone was detected only once. CDR3 nucleotides: TGTGCCAGCAGTTTACCGGACAGGGCGAATGAAAAACTGTTTTTT. Translation gives CASSLPDRANEKLFF. The chain has TRBV28 and TRBJ1-4, with 8 bases matching TRBD1. With V trimmed by 2 bases and J by 5 bases, 4 bases remained unmatched. The germline CDR1 and CDR2 sequences are MDHEN and SYDVKM. This CDR3 is built from 15 residues.

The chain is built from TRBV19 and TRBJ1-2; 7 bases fit TRBD1. With V trimmed by 3 bases and J by 6 bases, 7 bases remained unmatched. CDR1 LNHDA and CDR2 SQIVND come from the germline V gene (reference sequence). The CDR3 loop spans 14 amino acids. The CDR3: CASSMQAGTDGYTF. For the CDR3, the DNA is TGTGCCAGTAGTATGCAGGCGGGGACAGATGGCTACACCTTC.

This chain uses TRBV5-1 with TRBJ1-1, with 9 bases aligning to TRBD1. The J segment lost 5 bases and the V segment lost 4 bases, leaving 6 bases of the junction unmatched. This CDR3 comprises 14 residues. Germline CDR1 is SGHRS and CDR2 is YFSETQ. The CDR3 is CASSTGTGNTEAFF. CDR3 bases: TGCGCCAGCAGCACGGGGACAGGGAATACTGAAGCTTTCTTT.

This clone was observed a handful of times. The chain joins TRBV6-1 to TRBJ1-4; 7 nucleotides match TRBD1. The CDR3 is made up of 14 amino acids. Germline CDR1 and CDR2: MNHNS and SASEGT. V shed 6 bases and J 7 bases; nucleotides not matched to a gene: 8. CDR3 nucleotide sequence: TGTGCCAGCAGCTCCGGACAGGAGGTTGAAAAACTGTTTTTT. This sequence encodes CASSSGQEVEKLFF.

This clone was detected only once. In nucleotides, the CDR3 is TGTGCCAGCAGCTATAAGGACAGGGGAAATGGCTACACCTTC. It specifies CASSYKDRGNGYTF. V is TRBV7-2 and J is TRBJ1-2, with 9 nucleotides matching TRBD1. The V gene end was trimmed by 4 bases and the J gene end by 6 bases; junction bases not matched to a gene: 6. CDR1 is SGHTA and CDR2 is FQGNSA in the germline V gene. This CDR3 has 14 residues.

This chain joins TRBV7-9 and TRBJ2-1; 10 nucleotides align to TRBD2. There are 16 residues in the CDR3. V trimming: 0 bases; J trimming: 5 bases; junction bases outside the gene matches: 4. Germline CDR1 is SEHNR and CDR2 is FQNEAQ (reference sequence). CDR3 coding DNA: TGTGCCAGCAGCTTAGCGAGGAGCGGGAGGGACAATGAGCAGTTCTTC. It encodes CASSLARSGRDNEQFF.

CDR3 protein: CASSLEGLADTQYF. In DNA form, the CDR3 reads TGTGCCAGCAGCTTGGAAGGACTAGCGGATACGCAGTATTTT. This chain joins TRBV5-4 and TRBJ2-3; the match to TRBD2 covers 9 bases. CDR3 length: 14 residues. V shed 0 bases, J shed 6 bases, and the junction held 2 bases outside the gene matches. Germline-derived CDR1 and CDR2 are SGHNT and YYREEE (reference sequence). The entire variable domain, with the rest obtained from reference TRBV5-4 and TRBJ2-3, is as follows: ETGVTQSPTHLIKTRGQQVTLRCSSQSGHNTVSWYQQALGQGPQFIFQYYREEENGRGNFPPRFSGLQFPNYSSELNVNALELDDSALYLCASSLEGLADTQYFGPGTRLTVL.

As to this clone: One end of the junction varies from germline; a read error may be responsible. J is TRBJ2-1 and V is TRBV7-9; D uncertain. This CDR3 is built from 10 residues. The germline gives CDR1 SEHNR, CDR2 FQNEAQ (reference sequence). CDR3 amino acids: CSSSLVYKFF. CDR3 nucleotide sequence: TGTTCCAGCAGCTTAGTCTATAAGTTCTTC.

The chain recombines TRBV6-5 with TRBJ2-7, with 8 bases matching TRBD1. Germline V gives CDR1 MNHEY, CDR2 SVGAGI. V trimming: 6 bases; J trimming: 5 bases; junction bases outside the gene matches: 6. The CDR3 spans 13 residues. CDR3 loop: CASRRTGWNEQYF. CDR3 sequence (DNA): TGTGCCAGCAGGCGGACAGGGTGGAACGAGCAGTACTTC.

The chain uses TRBV9 and TRBJ2-7; 9 nucleotides agree with TRBD2. There are 15 residues in the CDR3. V gave up 0 bases and J gave up 5 bases; unmatched junction bases: 6. Germline loops: CDR1 SGDLS, CDR2 YYNGEE. The DNA for the CDR3 is TGTGCCAGCAGCGTAGGTAGTAGCGGGGGTAACGAGCAGTACTTC. As protein: CASSVGSSGGNEQYF.

The V call is TRBV5-1, the J call TRBJ2-5, with 10 bases identical to TRBD2. J was trimmed by 7 bases and V by 5 bases; bases with no gene match: 17. The CDR3 consists of 17 residues. CDR1 and CDR2 (germline): SGHRS, YFSETQ. Written as DNA, the CDR3 is TGCGCCAGCAGTGATCAGCGGGGGGGAATCCGCGGGCGGACCCAGTACTTC. Translated: CASSDQRGGIRGRTQYF.

This sequence joins TRBV28 and TRBJ2-7; 7 nucleotides align to TRBD1. J lost 3 bases, V lost 6 bases, and 17 bases had no gene match. The CDR3 sequence is 17 residues long. Looked up from germline, CDR1 is MDHEN and CDR2 is SYDVKM. The CDR3 nucleotides are TGTGCCAGCAGGCTTTCCCCAGACAGGGCCCCACGCTACGAGCAGTACTTC. Its translation is CASRLSPDRAPRYEQYF.

V and J are TRBV15 and TRBJ2-7; 15 bases map to TRBD2. The CDR3 runs 15 residues. J gave up 5 bases and V 4 bases, and 3 bases lay outside the gene matches. Germline V gene sequence: CDR1 LNHNV, CDR2 YYDKDF (reference sequence). CDR3 sequence: CATSKGLAGGHEQYF. The CDR3 nucleotides read TGTGCCACCAGCAAGGGACTAGCGGGAGGACACGAGCAGTACTTC.

The chain couples TRBV28 to TRBJ1-1; 7 bases agree with TRBD1. V was clipped by 5 bases and J by 4 bases; unmatched bases: 7. The CDR3 sequence is 14 residues long. Germline V lookup: CDR1 MDHEN, CDR2 SYDVKM. The CDR3 DNA sequence: TGTGCCAGCAGTAAGGGGGCGCAAGGCACTGAAGCTTTCTTT. This codes for CASSKGAQGTEAFF.

This sequence joins TRBV11-3 and TRBJ1-6; D gene uncertain. CDR1 and CDR2 (germline): SGHNT, YENEEA. V dropped 2 bases and J dropped 0 bases, with 8 bases sitting between them. CDR3 length equals 16 residues. CDR3 amino acids: CASSLNRISYNSPLHF. The CDR3 DNA reads as TGTGCCAGCAGCTTAAACAGAATCTCCTATAATTCACCCCTCCACTTT.

About this clone itself: This CDR3 is also generated by other DNA sequences in the sample. The CDR3 DNA follows: TGCGCCAGCAGCTATGGGACAGGCGGGACGGATACGCAGTATTTT. Translation: CASSYGTGGTDTQYF. The chain uses TRBV5-1 and TRBJ2-3, with TRBD1 matching over 8 bases. Germline CDR1 SGHRS, CDR2 YFSETQ. This CDR3 region has 15 residues. J lost 6 bases, V lost 3 bases, and 9 bases had no gene match.

In regard to this clone: The junction and the germline gene differ at one end; a read error may be behind it. This chain links TRBV7-9 with TRBJ1-6; 7 nucleotides agree with TRBD1. The germline V gene has CDR1 SEHNR and CDR2 FQNEAQ (reference sequence). The CDR3 is 15 amino acids. The CDR3 DNA is TGTTCCAGCAGCACTCGACAGGGAGTTGATTCACCCCTCCACTTT. Protein: CSSSTRQGVDSPLHF.

The rearrangement links TRBV28 to TRBJ1-5; unclear D gene. Trimming pared 3 bases from V and 0 bases from J, leaving 15 bases between. CDR3 length equals 17 residues. CDR1 MDHEN and CDR2 SYDVKM come from the germline V gene. The CDR3: CASSFPASSYSNQPQHF. The CDR3 region has the DNA TGTGCCAGCAGTTTCCCCGCCAGTTCATATAGCAATCAGCCCCAGCATTTT.